One and the same sample provided the 21 T cell receptor beta chains below, sequenced in a study of cytomegalovirus exposure and HLA in healthy donors. Researchers ran the PCR with 60 Vbeta and 13 Jbeta primers. Only in-frame clones appear in the TCRdb table, and some are missing; sequencing was by immunoSEQ multiplex PCR. The sample holds some 100,000 clones, 84% seen once. Sample: PBMCs. The origin of the receptors is a woman under 30 in good health and CMV-seronegative.

The rearrangement joins TRBV19 to TRBJ1-1, with TRBD1 matching 9 bases. The trim removed 10 bases at V and 12 bases at J, leaving 12 bases unmatched. CDR3 size: 12 residues. Germline CDR1 and CDR2: LNHDA and SQIVND (reference sequence). The CDR3 is CATHPDRGGSFF. CDR3 DNA sequence: TGTGCCACCCACCCTGACAGGGGGGGTTCTTTCTTT.

The V and J genes are TRBV28 and TRBJ2-7; no reliable D call. Trimming took off 6 bases at V and 4 bases at J, with 22 bases between the two ends. Germline V CDR1 and CDR2: MDHEN, SYDVKM. The CDR3 extends over 16 amino acids. The CDR3 region has the DNA TGTGCCAGCAGCTCCCTGGGTCCAGGTCCTAAATACGAGCAGTACTTC. It yields the protein CASSSLGPGPKYEQYF.

The chain recombines TRBV7-9 with TRBJ2-6; D may be TRBD1 (5 bases). Between the trimmed V and J ends, which lost 5 bases and 4 bases, there was a span of 12 bases. CDR1 is SEHNR and CDR2 is FQNEAQ in the germline V gene (reference sequence). CDR3 length: 15 residues. The CDR3 sequence: CASSPPRVGANVLTF. The CDR3 DNA reads TGTGCCAGCAGCCCCCCCAGGGTCGGGGCCAACGTCCTGACTTTC.

The J gene is TRBJ2-1, the V gene TRBV28, with 13 positions matching TRBD2. V shed 5 bases, J shed 8 bases, and the junction held 6 bases outside the gene matches. This CDR3 is 15 amino acids long. Germline V gives CDR1 MDHEN, CDR2 SYDVKM. In DNA form, the CDR3 reads TGTGCCAGCAGTCCTTGGACTAGCGGGAGATATGAGCAGTTCTTC. Translation: CASSPWTSGRYEQFF.

With respect to this clone: A junction end diverges from the germline sequence, so it may reflect a read error. The V gene is TRBV18, the J gene TRBJ1-1; 10 bases match TRBD1. This CDR3 comprises 14 residues. In germline, CDR1 is KGHSH, CDR2 LQKENI. The CDR3 DNA reads as TGTGTCAGCTCACCCCGAGGGACAGGGGATTGGGCTTTCTTT. The encoded protein is CVSSPRGTGDWAFF.

This chain links TRBV5-1 with TRBJ2-7, with D possibly matching TRBD2 (6 bases). The CDR3 loop spans 15 amino acids. V lost 4 bases and J 3 bases, leaving 17 bases between the germline ends. Per the germline V gene, CDR1 is SGHRS and CDR2 is YFSETQ. The CDR3 bases are TGCGCCAGCAGCCACGAAGCACGGGGGATCTACGAGCAGTACTTC. Translating gives CASSHEARGIYEQYF.

This rearrangement joins TRBV30 to TRBJ1-2; no definite D call. The germline V and J ends were trimmed by 3 bases and 3 bases, with 11 bases remaining between them. CDR1 and CDR2 from the germline V gene are GTSNPN and SVGIG (reference sequence). The CDR3 covers 13 residues. The CDR3 protein is CAWRHSSDYGYTF. The DNA for the CDR3 is TGTGCCTGGAGGCACAGCTCCGACTATGGCTACACCTTC.

This chain links TRBV28 with TRBJ2-5; perhaps TRBD2 as D (5 bases). The CDR3 runs to 16 residues. Germline CDR1 reads MDHEN; CDR2 reads SYDVKM. Trimming stripped 9 bases from V and 11 bases from J, with 31 bases between. CDR3 residues: CARRFGSRESGGEQYF. The CDR3 coding sequence is TGTGCCAGGAGATTCGGAAGTCGGGAAAGTGGTGGAGAGCAGTACTTC.

This chain joins TRBV5-1 and TRBJ2-3; no reliable D call. CDR3 length: 15 residues. Trimming pared 0 bases from V and 5 bases from J, leaving 13 bases between. Germline CDR1 reads SGHRS; CDR2 reads YFSETQ. As DNA, the CDR3 is TGCGCCAGCAGCTTGGTGGCGGCATTCGGAGATACGCAGTATTTT. Encoded protein: CASSLVAAFGDTQYF.

V is TRBV2 and J is TRBJ2-5; 7 positions agree with TRBD2. Germline V gene sequence: CDR1 SNHLY, CDR2 FYNNEI. The CDR3 has 14 residues. J gave up 3 bases and V 4 bases, and 5 bases lay outside the gene matches. The CDR3 region is CASSVELAEETQYF. The CDR3 DNA reads as TGTGCCAGCAGTGTCGAGCTAGCGGAAGAGACCCAGTACTTC.

This chain connects TRBV4-2 to TRBJ1-2, with no clear D. With 0 bases removed from V and 8 bases from J, the gap between germline ends came to 13 bases. Per the germline V gene, CDR1 is LGHNA and CDR2 is YNFKEQ. This CDR3 contains 14 residues. The DNA for the CDR3 is TGTGCCAGCAGCCAAGAGGTTAGGAGTTACGGCTACACCTTC. Translating it yields CASSQEVRSYGYTF.

V gene TRBV5-6 combines with J gene TRBJ2-2; 13 nucleotides match TRBD2. The CDR3 contains 17 residues. Germline CDR1 and CDR2: SGHDT and YYEEEE. The ends lost 3 bases at V and 4 bases at J; junction bases unmatched: 6. The CDR3 protein is CASSSQTSGRLTGELFF. CDR3 sequence (DNA): TGTGCCAGCAGCTCACAGACTAGCGGGAGGCTCACCGGGGAGCTGTTTTTT.

The chain combines TRBV5-1 with TRBJ2-3; 8 bases line up with TRBD1. Germline V gives CDR1 SGHRS, CDR2 YFSETQ. V lost 3 bases and J lost 2; bases outside the gene matches: 8. CDR3 size: 16 residues. The CDR3 sequence: CASSSEPGQATDTQYF. Here the CDR3 DNA reads TGCGCCAGCAGCTCGGAACCGGGACAGGCCACAGATACGCAGTATTTT.

This clone was picked up a small number of times. V usage is TRBV28 and J usage is TRBJ1-5; D is perhaps TRBD1 (6 bases). Germline values: CDR1 MDHEN, CDR2 SYDVKM. The CDR3 spans 16 residues. V was pared by 4 bases and J by 4 bases, with 17 bases between. CDR3 protein: CASSSGHREVNQPQHF. CDR3 in DNA: TGTGCCAGCAGTTCGGGACACCGGGAGGTAAATCAGCCCCAGCATTTT.

This chain connects TRBV7-3 to TRBJ2-1; D possibly corresponds to TRBD1 (5 bases). Between the trimmed V and J ends, which lost 5 bases and 4 bases, there was a span of 15 bases. The CDR3 is 15 residues long. Germline assignment: CDR1 SGHTA and CDR2 FQGTGA. CDR3 loop: CASSVQDVAYNEQFF. The CDR3, as DNA: TGTGCCAGCAGCGTACAGGACGTCGCTTACAATGAGCAGTTCTTC.

This clone was seen a single time. This sequence joins TRBV6-6 and TRBJ2-1, with TRBD2 matching over 12 bases. Trimming at V came to 4 bases and at J to 4 bases, leaving 5 bases not matched to a gene. In germline, CDR1 is MNHNY, CDR2 SVGAGI (reference sequence). The CDR3 runs to 16 residues. This CDR3 reads CASSFRLAGDYNEQFF. CDR3 nucleotide sequence: TGTGCCAGCAGTTTCCGACTAGCGGGAGATTACAATGAGCAGTTCTTC.

The genes are TRBV28 and TRBJ2-3, with a weak D call TRBD2 (6 bases). CDR1 is MDHEN, CDR2 SYDVKM, per germline. V lost 5 bases and J lost 5, with 14 bases in between. The CDR3 has 14 residues. The CDR3 loop is CASSKPPGEDTQYF. The CDR3 coding sequence is TGTGCCAGCAGTAAGCCCCCGGGGGAAGATACGCAGTATTTT. The complete variable domain, with remaining parts taken from reference TRBV28 and TRBJ2-3, reads DVKVTQSSRYLVKRTGEKVFLECVQDMDHENMFWYRQDPGLGLRLIYFSYDVKMKEKGDIPEGYSVSREKKERFSLILESASTNQTSMYLCASSKPPGEDTQYFGPGTRLTVL.

The rearrangement joins TRBV25-1 to TRBJ1-2, with D tentatively TRBD1 (6 bases). Germline V gene lookup returns CDR1 MGHDK and CDR2 SYGVNS. V lost 3 bases and J lost 7, with 15 bases in between. The CDR3 contains 14 residues. The CDR3 region has the DNA TGTGCCAGCAGTGACCCTCGACAGGCTGGTGGCTACACCTTC. Its translation: CASSDPRQAGGYTF.

The rearrangement links TRBV9 to TRBJ2-5; the match to TRBD2 covers 9 bases. Trimming at V came to 0 bases and at J to 9 bases, leaving 9 bases not matched to a gene. Per the germline V gene, CDR1 is SGDLS and CDR2 is YYNGEE. The CDR3 is made up of 15 amino acids. This chain's CDR3 is CASSVGAGGPTSQYF. The CDR3 bases are TGTGCCAGCAGCGTAGGTGCGGGGGGGCCCACGTCCCAGTACTTC.

The genes are TRBV28 and TRBJ2-3; 8 nucleotides align to TRBD2. V dropped 2 bases and J dropped 3; count of bases not matched to a gene: 4. This CDR3 has 15 residues. In germline, CDR1 is MDHEN, CDR2 SYDVKM. Here the CDR3 DNA reads TGTGCCAGCAGTTTAAGCGGGAGCGGTACAGATACGCAGTATTTT. This codes for CASSLSGSGTDTQYF.

The chain combines TRBV30 with TRBJ1-2; D not certain. The CDR3 is 15 amino acids. Germline values: CDR1 GTSNPN, CDR2 SVGIG (reference sequence). Trimming removed 5 bases at V and 8 bases at J, with 24 bases between. CDR3 nucleotide sequence: TGTGCCTGGCAGACCCCTGGTGTGGCGACTTGGGGCTACACCTTC. Its protein product is CAWQTPGVATWGYTF.